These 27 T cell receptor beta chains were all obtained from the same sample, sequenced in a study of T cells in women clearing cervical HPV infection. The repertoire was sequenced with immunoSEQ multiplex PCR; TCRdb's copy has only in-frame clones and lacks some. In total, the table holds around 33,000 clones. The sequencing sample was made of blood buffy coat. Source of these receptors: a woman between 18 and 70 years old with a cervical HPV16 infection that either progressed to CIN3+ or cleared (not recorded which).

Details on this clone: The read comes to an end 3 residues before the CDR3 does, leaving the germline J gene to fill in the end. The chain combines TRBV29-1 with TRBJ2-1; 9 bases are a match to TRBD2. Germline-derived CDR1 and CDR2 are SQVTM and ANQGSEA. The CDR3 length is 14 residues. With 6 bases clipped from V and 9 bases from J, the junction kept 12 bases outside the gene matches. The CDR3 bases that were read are TGCAGCGTACCCCTTAGCGGGAGTACGAGTGAG. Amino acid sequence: CSVPLSGSTSE. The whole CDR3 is CSVPLSGSTSEQFF.

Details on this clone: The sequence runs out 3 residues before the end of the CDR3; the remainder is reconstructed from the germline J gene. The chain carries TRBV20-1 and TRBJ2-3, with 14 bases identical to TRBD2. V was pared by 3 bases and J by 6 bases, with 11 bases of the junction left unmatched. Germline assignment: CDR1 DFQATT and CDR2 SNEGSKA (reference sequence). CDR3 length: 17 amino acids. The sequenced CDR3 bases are TGCAGTGCTAGGGGGACTAGCGGGAGCCGCCGGGGGGATACG. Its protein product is CSARGTSGSRRGDT. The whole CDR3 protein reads CSARGTSGSRRGDTQYF.

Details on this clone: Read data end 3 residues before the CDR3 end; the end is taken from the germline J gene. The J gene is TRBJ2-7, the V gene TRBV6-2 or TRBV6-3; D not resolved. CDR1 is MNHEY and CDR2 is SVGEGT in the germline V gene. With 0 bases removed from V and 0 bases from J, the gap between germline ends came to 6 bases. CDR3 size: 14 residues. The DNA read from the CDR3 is TGTGCCAGCAGTTACTCCGAGGCCTCCTACGAG. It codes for CASSYSEASYE. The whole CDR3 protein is CASSYSEASYEQYF.

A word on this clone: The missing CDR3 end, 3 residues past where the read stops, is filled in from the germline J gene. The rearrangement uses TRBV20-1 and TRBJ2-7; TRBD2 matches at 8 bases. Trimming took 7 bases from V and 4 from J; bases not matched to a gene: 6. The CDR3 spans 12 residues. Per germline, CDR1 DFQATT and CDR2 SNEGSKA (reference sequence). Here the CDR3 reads CSVVSGSYEQYF. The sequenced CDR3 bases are TGCAGTGTGGTGAGCGGGAGTTACGAG.

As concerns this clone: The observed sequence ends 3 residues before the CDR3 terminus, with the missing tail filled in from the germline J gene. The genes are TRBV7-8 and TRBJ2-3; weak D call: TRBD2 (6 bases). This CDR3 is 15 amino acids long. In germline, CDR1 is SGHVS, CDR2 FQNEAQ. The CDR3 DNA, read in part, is TGTGCCAGCAGATTTCTGGCTAGCGATCAAGAGACG. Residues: CASRFLASDQET. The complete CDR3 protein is CASRFLASDQETQYF. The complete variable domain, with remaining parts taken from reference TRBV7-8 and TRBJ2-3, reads GAGVSQSPRYKVAKRGQDVALRCDPISGHVSLFWYQQALGQGPEFLTYFQNEAQLDKSGLPSDRFFAERPEGSVSTLKIQRTQQEDSAVYLCASRFLASDQETQYFGPGTRLTVL.

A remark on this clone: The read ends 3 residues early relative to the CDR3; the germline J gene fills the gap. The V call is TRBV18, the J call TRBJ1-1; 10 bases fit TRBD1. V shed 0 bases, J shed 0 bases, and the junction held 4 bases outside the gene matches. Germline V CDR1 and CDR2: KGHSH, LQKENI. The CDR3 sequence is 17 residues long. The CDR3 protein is CASSPPGDRGLNTEAFF. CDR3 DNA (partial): TGTGCCAGCTCACCACCGGGGGACAGGGGATTGAACACTGAA.

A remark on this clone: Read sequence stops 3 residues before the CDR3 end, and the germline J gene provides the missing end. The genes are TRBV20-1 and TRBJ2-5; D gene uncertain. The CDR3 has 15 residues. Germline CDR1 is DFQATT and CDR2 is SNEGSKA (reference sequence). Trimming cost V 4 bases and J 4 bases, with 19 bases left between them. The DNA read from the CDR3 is TGCAGTGCTAAGGGTTCGGAGTTTCTCCCAGAGACC. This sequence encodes CSAKGSEFLPET. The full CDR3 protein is CSAKGSEFLPETQYF.

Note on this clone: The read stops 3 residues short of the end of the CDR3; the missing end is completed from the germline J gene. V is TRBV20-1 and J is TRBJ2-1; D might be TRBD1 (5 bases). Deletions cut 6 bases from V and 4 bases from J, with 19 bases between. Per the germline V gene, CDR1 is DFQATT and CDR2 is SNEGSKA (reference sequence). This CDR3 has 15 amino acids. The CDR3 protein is CSARYAGHLYNEQFF. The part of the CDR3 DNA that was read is TGCAGTGCGCGGTATGCTGGACACCTATACAATGAG.

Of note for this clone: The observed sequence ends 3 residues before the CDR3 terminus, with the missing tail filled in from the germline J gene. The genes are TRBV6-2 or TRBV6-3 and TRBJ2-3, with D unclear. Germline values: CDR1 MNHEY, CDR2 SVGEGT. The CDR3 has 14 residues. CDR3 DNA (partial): TGTGCCAGCAGGCCCGGCGACTCTAGGAAGACG. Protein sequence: CASRPGDSRKT. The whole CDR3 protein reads CASRPGDSRKTQYF.

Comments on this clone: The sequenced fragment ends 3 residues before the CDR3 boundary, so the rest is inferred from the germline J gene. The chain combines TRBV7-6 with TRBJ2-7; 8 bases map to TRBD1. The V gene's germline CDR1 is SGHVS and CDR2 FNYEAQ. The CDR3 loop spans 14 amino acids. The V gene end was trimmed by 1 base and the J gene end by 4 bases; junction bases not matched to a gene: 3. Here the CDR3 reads CASSLGGQGYEQYF. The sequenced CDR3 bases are TGTGCCAGCAGCTTAGGAGGACAGGGTTACGAG. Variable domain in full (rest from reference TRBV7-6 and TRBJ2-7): GAGVSQSPRYKVTKRGQDVALRCDPISGHVSLYWYRQALGQGPEFLTYFNYEAQQDKSGLPNDRFSAERPEGSISTLTIQRTEQRDSAMYRCASSLGGQGYEQYFGPGTRLTVT.

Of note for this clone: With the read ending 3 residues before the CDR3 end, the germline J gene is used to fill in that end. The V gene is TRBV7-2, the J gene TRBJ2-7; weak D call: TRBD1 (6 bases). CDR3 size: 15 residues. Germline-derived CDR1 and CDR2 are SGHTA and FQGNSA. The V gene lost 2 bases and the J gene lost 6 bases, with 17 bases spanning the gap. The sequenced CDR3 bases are TGTGCCAGCAGCTTAAGGGACACGGGGATGGTCGAG. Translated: CASSLRDTGMVE. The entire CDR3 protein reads CASSLRDTGMVEQYF.

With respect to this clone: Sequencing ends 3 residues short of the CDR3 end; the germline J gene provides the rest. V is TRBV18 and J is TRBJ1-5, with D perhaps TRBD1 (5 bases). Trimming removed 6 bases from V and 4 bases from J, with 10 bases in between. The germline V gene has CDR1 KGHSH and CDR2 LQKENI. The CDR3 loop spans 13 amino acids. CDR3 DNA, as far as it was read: TGTGCCAGCTCTCCGGACACAAATCAGCCC. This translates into CASSPDTNQP. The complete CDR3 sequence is CASSPDTNQPQHF.

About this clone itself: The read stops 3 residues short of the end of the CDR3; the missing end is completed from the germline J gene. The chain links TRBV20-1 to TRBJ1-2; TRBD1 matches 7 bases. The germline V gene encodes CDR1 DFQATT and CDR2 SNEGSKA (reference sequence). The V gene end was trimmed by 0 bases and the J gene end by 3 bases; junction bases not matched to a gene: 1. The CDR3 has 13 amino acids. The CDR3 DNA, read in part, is TGCAGTGCTAGAGATACAGGGGACTATGGC. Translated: CSARDTGDYG. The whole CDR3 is CSARDTGDYGYTF.

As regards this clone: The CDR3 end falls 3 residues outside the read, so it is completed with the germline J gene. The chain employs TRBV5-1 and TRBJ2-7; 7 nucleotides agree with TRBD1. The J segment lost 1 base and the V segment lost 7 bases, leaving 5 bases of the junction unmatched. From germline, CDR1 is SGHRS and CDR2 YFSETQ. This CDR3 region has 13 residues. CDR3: CASGQTGSYEQYF. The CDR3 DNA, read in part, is TGCGCCAGCGGACAGACAGGGTCCTACGAG.

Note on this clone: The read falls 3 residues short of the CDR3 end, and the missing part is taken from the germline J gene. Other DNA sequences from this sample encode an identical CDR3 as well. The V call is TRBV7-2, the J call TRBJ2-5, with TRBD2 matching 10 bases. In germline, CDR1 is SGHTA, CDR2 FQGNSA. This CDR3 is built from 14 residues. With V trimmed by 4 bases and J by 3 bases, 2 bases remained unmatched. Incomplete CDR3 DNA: TGTGCCAGCAGCTCTACTAGCGGGGAAGAGACC. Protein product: CASSSTSGEET. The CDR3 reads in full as CASSSTSGEETQYF.

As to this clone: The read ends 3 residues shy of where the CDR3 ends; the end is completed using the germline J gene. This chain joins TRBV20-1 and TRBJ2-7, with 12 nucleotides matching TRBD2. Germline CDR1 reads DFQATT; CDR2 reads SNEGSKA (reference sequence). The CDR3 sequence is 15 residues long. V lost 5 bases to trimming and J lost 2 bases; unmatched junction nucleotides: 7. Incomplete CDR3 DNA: TGCAGTGCTGGGGCGACTAGCGGGAGTACCTACGAG. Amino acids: CSAGATSGSTYE. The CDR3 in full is CSAGATSGSTYEQYF.

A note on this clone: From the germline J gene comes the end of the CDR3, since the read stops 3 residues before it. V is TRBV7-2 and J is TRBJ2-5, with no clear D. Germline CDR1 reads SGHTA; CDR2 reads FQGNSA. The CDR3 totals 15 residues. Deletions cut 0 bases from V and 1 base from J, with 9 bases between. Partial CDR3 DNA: TGTGCCAGCAGCTTAGCACTGCCAGGCCAAGAGACC. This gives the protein CASSLALPGQET. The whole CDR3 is CASSLALPGQETQYF.

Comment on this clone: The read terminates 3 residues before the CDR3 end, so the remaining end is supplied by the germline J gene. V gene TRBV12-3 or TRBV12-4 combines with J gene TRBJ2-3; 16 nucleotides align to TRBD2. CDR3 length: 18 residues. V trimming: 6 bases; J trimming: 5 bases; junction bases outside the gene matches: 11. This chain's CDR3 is CASSRGLAGGPLIDTQYF. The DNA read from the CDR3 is TGTGCCAGCAGCCGGGGACTAGCGGGAGGGCCGTTGATAGATACG.

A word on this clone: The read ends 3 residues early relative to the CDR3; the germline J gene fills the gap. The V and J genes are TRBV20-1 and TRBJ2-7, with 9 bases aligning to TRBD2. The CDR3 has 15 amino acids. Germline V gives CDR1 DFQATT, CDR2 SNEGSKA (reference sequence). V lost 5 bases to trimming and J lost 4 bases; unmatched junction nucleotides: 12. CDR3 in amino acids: CSAYSLAGKKYEQYF. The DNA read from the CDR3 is TGCAGTGCTTACTCCCTAGCGGGAAAGAAATACGAG.

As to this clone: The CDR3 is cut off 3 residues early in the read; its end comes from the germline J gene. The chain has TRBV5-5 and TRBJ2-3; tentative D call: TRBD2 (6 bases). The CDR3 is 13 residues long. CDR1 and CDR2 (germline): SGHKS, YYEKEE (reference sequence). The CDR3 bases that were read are TGTGCCAGCAGCTTGGTATGGGGGGAGACG. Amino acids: CASSLVWGET. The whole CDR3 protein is CASSLVWGETQYF.

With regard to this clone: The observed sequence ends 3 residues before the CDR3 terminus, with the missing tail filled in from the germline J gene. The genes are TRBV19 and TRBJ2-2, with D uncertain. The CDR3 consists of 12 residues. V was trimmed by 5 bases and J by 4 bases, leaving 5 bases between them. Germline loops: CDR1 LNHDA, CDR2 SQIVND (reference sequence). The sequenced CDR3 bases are TGTGCCAGTAGTCGAGGCACCGGGGAG. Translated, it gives CASSRGTGE. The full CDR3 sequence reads CASSRGTGELFF.

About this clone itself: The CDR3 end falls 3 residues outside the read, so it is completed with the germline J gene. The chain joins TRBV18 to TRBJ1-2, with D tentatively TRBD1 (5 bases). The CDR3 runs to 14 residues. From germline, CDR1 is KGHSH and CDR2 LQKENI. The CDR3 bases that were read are TGTGCCAGCTCATCGGGACTGAACACAGATACC. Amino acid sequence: CASSSGLNTDT. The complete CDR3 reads CASSSGLNTDTYTF.

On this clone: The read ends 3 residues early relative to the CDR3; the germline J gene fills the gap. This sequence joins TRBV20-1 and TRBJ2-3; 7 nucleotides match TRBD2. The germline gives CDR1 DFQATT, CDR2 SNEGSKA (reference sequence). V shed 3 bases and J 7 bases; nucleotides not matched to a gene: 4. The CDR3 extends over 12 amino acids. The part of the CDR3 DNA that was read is TGCAGTGCTAGTTCCAGCGGGAATACG. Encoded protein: CSASSSGNT. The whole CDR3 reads CSASSSGNTQYF.

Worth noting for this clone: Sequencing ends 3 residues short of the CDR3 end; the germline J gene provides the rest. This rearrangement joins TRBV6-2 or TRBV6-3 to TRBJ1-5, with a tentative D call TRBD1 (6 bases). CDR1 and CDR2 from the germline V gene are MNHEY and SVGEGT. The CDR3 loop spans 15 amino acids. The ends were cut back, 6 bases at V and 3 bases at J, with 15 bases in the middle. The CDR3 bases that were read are TGTGCCAGCAGCTGGCAGGGGTCGGACAATCAGCCC. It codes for CASSWQGSDNQP. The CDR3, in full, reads CASSWQGSDNQPQHF.

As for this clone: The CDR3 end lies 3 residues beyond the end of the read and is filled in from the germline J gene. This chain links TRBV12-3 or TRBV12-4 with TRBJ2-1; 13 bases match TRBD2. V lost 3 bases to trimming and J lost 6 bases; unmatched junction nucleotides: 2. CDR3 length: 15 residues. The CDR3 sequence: CASSLWTSGSNEQFF. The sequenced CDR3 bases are TGTGCCAGCAGTTTGTGGACTAGCGGGAGCAATGAG.

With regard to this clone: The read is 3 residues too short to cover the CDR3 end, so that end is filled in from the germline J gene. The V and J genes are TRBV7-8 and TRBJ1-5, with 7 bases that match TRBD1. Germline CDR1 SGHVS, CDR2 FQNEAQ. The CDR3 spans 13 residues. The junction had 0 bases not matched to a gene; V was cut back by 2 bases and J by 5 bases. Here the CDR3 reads CASSLTGDQPQHF. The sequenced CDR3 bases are TGTGCCAGCAGCTTAACAGGGGATCAGCCC. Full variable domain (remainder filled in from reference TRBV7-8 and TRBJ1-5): GAGVSQSPRYKVAKRGQDVALRCDPISGHVSLFWYQQALGQGPEFLTYFQNEAQLDKSGLPSDRFFAERPEGSVSTLKIQRTQQEDSAVYLCASSLTGDQPQHFGDGTRLSIL.

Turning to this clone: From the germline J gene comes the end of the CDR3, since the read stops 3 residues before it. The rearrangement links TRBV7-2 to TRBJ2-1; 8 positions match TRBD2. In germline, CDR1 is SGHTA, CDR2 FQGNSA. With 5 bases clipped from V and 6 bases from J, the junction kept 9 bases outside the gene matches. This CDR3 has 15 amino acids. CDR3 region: CASSPRGLAGNEQFF. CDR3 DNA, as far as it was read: TGTGCCAGCAGCCCCCGGGGGCTAGCGGGCAATGAG.